This is a list of T cell receptor beta chains from one sample in a study of blood T cell repertoires in COVID-19. Sequencing was performed with immunoSEQ multiplex PCR; in TCRdb, only in-frame clones are kept and a portion is missing. The sample holds fewer than 60,000 clones; roughly 88% are singletons and the top ten take around 9.6%. Sequencing used peripheral blood. All receptors come from a man aged 25 to 45 with COVID-19, enrolled during active disease. Both conserved end residues are part of each CDR3. Each record gives: D gene, V gene, clone size, J gene, CDR3 protein, CDR3 DNA. D genes are given only for firm matches. Rows may omit the clone size; those that give it use once, few, many or a size class.

d_gene: TRBD2
v_gene: TRBV7-2
abundance: .
j_gene: TRBJ2-1
CDR3aa: CASSLERASGNNEQFF
CDR3nt: TGTGCCAGCAGCTTAGAACGGGCTAGCGGGAACAATGAGCAGTTCTTC

d_gene: TRBD1
v_gene: TRBV27
abundance: .
j_gene: TRBJ1-2
CDR3aa: CASSSDRGPYGYTF
CDR3nt: TGTGCCAGCAGTTCTGACAGGGGGCCCTATGGCTACACCTTC

d_gene: TRBD1
v_gene: TRBV7-3
abundance: .
j_gene: TRBJ2-5
CDR3aa: CASSPGQGGETQYF
CDR3nt: TGTGCCAGCAGCCCGGGACAGGGGGGGGAGACCCAGTACTTC

d_gene: TRBD1
v_gene: TRBV2
abundance: .
j_gene: TRBJ1-1
CDR3aa: CASSEEGALRAFF
CDR3nt: TGTGCCAGCAGTGAAGAGGGGGCCCTAAGAGCTTTCTTT

d_gene: .
v_gene: TRBV3-1/TRBV3-2
abundance: .
j_gene: TRBJ1-3
CDR3aa: CASSPGFTGNTIYF
CDR3nt: TGTGCCAGCAGCCCGGGTTTTACTGGAAACACCATATATTTT

d_gene: .
v_gene: TRBV18
abundance: .
j_gene: TRBJ1-5
CDR3aa: CASSPSHYSNQPQHF
CDR3nt: TGTGCCAGCTCACCATCACACTATAGCAATCAGCCCCAGCATTTT

d_gene: TRBD1
v_gene: TRBV18
abundance: .
j_gene: TRBJ2-2
CDR3aa: CASSPRTGVNTGELFF
CDR3nt: TGTGCCAGCTCACCAAGGACAGGGGTTAACACCGGGGAGCTGTTTTTT

d_gene: TRBD1
v_gene: TRBV28
abundance: .
j_gene: TRBJ1-2
CDR3aa: CASTPGQVTNYGYTF
CDR3nt: TGTGCCAGCACCCCGGGACAGGTTACTAACTATGGCTACACCTTC

d_gene: TRBD2
v_gene: TRBV6-4
abundance: .
j_gene: TRBJ2-2
CDR3aa: CASSDTSGTTGELFF
CDR3nt: TGTGCCAGCAGTGACACTAGCGGGACCACCGGGGAGCTGTTTTTT

d_gene: .
v_gene: TRBV9
abundance: .
j_gene: TRBJ1-5
CDR3aa: CASSTGGTPNQPQHF
CDR3nt: TGTGCCAGCAGCACGGGGGGCACACCCAATCAGCCCCAGCATTTT

d_gene: TRBD2
v_gene: TRBV5-4
abundance: .
j_gene: TRBJ2-1
CDR3aa: CASSLRGGSTYNEQFF
CDR3nt: TGTGCCAGCAGCTTGAGAGGCGGGAGTACATACAATGAGCAGTTCTTC

d_gene: TRBD1
v_gene: TRBV5-6
abundance: .
j_gene: TRBJ1-3
CDR3aa: CASSSPRTGGNTIYF
CDR3nt: TGTGCCAGCAGCTCCCCCAGGACAGGCGGAAACACCATATATTTT

d_gene: .
v_gene: TRBV5-6
abundance: .
j_gene: TRBJ1-4
CDR3aa: CASSSRQTNEKLFF
CDR3nt: TGTGCCAGCAGCTCCCGACAGACTAATGAAAAACTGTTTTTT

d_gene: .
v_gene: TRBV9
abundance: .
j_gene: TRBJ1-2
CDR3aa: CASSEQGYGYTF
CDR3nt: TGTGCCAGCAGCGAGCAGGGCTATGGCTACACCTTC

d_gene: .
v_gene: TRBV2
abundance: few
j_gene: TRBJ1-2
CDR3aa: CASRGGDYGYTF
CDR3nt: TGTGCCAGCAGGGGGGGAGACTATGGCTACACCTTC

d_gene: .
v_gene: TRBV6-2/TRBV6-3
abundance: .
j_gene: TRBJ2-2
CDR3aa: CASSYGQYTGELFF
CDR3nt: TGTGCCAGCAGTTATGGGCAGTACACCGGGGAGCTGTTTTTT

d_gene: TRBD2
v_gene: TRBV29-1
abundance: .
j_gene: TRBJ2-7
CDR3aa: CSAWTSGSYEQYF
CDR3nt: TGCAGCGCCTGGACTAGCGGATCCTACGAGCAGTACTTC

d_gene: TRBD1
v_gene: TRBV14
abundance: .
j_gene: TRBJ2-5
CDR3aa: CASSQVGQGGRETQYF
CDR3nt: TGTGCCAGCAGCCAAGTGGGACAGGGGGGCAGGGAGACCCAGTACTTC

d_gene: .
v_gene: TRBV20-1
abundance: .
j_gene: TRBJ2-7
CDR3aa: CSASALADEQYF
CDR3nt: TGCAGTGCTAGTGCCCTAGCCGACGAGCAGTACTTC

d_gene: TRBD2
v_gene: TRBV2
abundance: .
j_gene: TRBJ2-7
CDR3aa: CASSAGGEQYF
CDR3nt: TGTGCCAGCAGTGCGGGGGGCGAGCAGTACTTC

d_gene: TRBD2
v_gene: TRBV28
abundance: .
j_gene: TRBJ2-1
CDR3aa: CASTQGGSTPRQFF
CDR3nt: TGTGCCAGCACCCAAGGCGGGAGTACCCCTAGGCAGTTCTTC

d_gene: TRBD1
v_gene: TRBV10-3
abundance: .
j_gene: TRBJ1-1
CDR3aa: CAISEPGQGATEAFF
CDR3nt: TGTGCCATCAGTGAGCCGGGACAGGGGGCGACTGAAGCTTTCTTT

d_gene: .
v_gene: TRBV6-5
abundance: .
j_gene: TRBJ1-6
CDR3aa: CASSSTGSNSPLHF
CDR3nt: TGTGCCAGCAGTTCAACAGGGTCGAATTCACCCCTCCACTTT

d_gene: TRBD2
v_gene: TRBV19
abundance: .
j_gene: TRBJ2-1
CDR3aa: CASGEVASGRYEQFF
CDR3nt: TGTGCCAGTGGGGAAGTGGCTAGCGGGAGATATGAGCAGTTCTTC

d_gene: .
v_gene: TRBV19
abundance: .
j_gene: TRBJ1-5
CDR3aa: CASSISAQPQHF
CDR3nt: TGTGCCAGTAGTATTTCAGCGCAGCCCCAGCATTTT

d_gene: TRBD1
v_gene: TRBV28
abundance: .
j_gene: TRBJ2-1
CDR3aa: CASTVTGSDEQFF
CDR3nt: TGTGCCAGCACCGTGACAGGGAGCGATGAGCAGTTCTTC

d_gene: TRBD2
v_gene: TRBV7-6
abundance: .
j_gene: TRBJ2-3
CDR3aa: CASSLRAGEFSDTQYF
CDR3nt: TGTGCCAGCAGCTTACGAGCGGGAGAGTTCTCAGATACGCAGTATTTT

d_gene: TRBD1
v_gene: TRBV2
abundance: once
j_gene: TRBJ2-7
CDR3aa: CASRDYFGTGRNYEQYF
CDR3nt: TGTGCCAGCAGGGACTATTTTGGGACAGGGAGAAACTACGAGCAGTACTTC

d_gene: TRBD1
v_gene: TRBV27
abundance: .
j_gene: TRBJ2-7
CDR3aa: CASSFGLGTGVYEQYF
CDR3nt: TGTGCCAGCAGTTTTGGGCTCGGGACAGGGGTTTACGAGCAGTACTTC

d_gene: .
v_gene: TRBV11-2
abundance: .
j_gene: TRBJ2-5
CDR3aa: CASRSIGGKETQYF
CDR3nt: TGTGCCAGCAGGTCGATAGGGGGAAAAGAGACCCAGTACTTC

d_gene: TRBD2
v_gene: TRBV7-2
abundance: once
j_gene: TRBJ2-3
CDR3aa: CASSPGGAGGGPDTQYF
CDR3nt: TGTGCCAGCAGCCCCGGGGGCGCGGGAGGGGGCCCAGATACGCAGTATTTT

d_gene: .
v_gene: TRBV4-3
abundance: .
j_gene: TRBJ1-4
CDR3aa: CASSQDGPGATNEKLFF
CDR3nt: TGCGCCAGCAGCCAAGATGGCCCAGGGGCAACTAATGAAAAACTGTTTTTT

d_gene: .
v_gene: TRBV7-9
abundance: .
j_gene: TRBJ1-2
CDR3aa: CASSISGHDGYTF
CDR3nt: TGTGCCAGCAGCATCTCGGGACATGATGGCTACACCTTC

d_gene: .
v_gene: TRBV25-1
abundance: .
j_gene: TRBJ2-7
CDR3aa: CASSEYLTFEQYF
CDR3nt: TGTGCCAGCAGTGAATATTTGACTTTCGAGCAGTACTTC

d_gene: TRBD2
v_gene: TRBV12-5
abundance: .
j_gene: TRBJ2-1
CDR3aa: CASGPTSATNYNEQFF
CDR3nt: TGTGCTAGTGGTCCAACTAGCGCTACCAACTACAATGAGCAGTTCTTC

d_gene: .
v_gene: TRBV15
abundance: .
j_gene: TRBJ2-3
CDR3aa: CATSTRQSTDTQYF
CDR3nt: TGTGCCACCAGCACCCGACAGAGCACAGATACGCAGTATTTT

d_gene: TRBD1
v_gene: TRBV7-7
abundance: .
j_gene: TRBJ2-5
CDR3aa: CASSLGQGWETQYF
CDR3nt: TGTGCTAGCAGCTTAGGACAGGGGTGGGAGACCCAGTACTTC

d_gene: .
v_gene: TRBV4-1
abundance: .
j_gene: TRBJ1-2
CDR3aa: CASSQEWARALYGYTF
CDR3nt: TGCGCCAGCAGCCAAGAATGGGCCAGGGCTCTATATGGCTACACCTTC

d_gene: .
v_gene: TRBV10-1
abundance: .
j_gene: TRBJ1-1
CDR3aa: CASKQGGNTEAFF
CDR3nt: TGCGCCAGCAAACAAGGAGGGAACACTGAAGCTTTCTTT

d_gene: TRBD2
v_gene: TRBV18
abundance: .
j_gene: TRBJ2-2
CDR3aa: CASSPTTSGSLETGELFF
CDR3nt: TGTGCCAGCTCACCCACGACTAGCGGGAGCCTGGAAACCGGGGAGCTGTTTTTT

d_gene: .
v_gene: TRBV6-5
abundance: .
j_gene: TRBJ2-1
CDR3aa: CASFTGIKHNEQFF
CDR3nt: TGTGCCAGCTTCACCGGGATAAAGCACAATGAGCAGTTCTTC

d_gene: .
v_gene: TRBV27
abundance: .
j_gene: TRBJ1-2
CDR3aa: CASSLDRNYGYTF
CDR3nt: TGTGCCAGCAGCCTCGACAGGAACTATGGCTACACCTTC

d_gene: TRBD1
v_gene: TRBV27
abundance: .
j_gene: TRBJ1-2
CDR3aa: CASSFDRAGSYGYTF
CDR3nt: TGTGCCAGCAGTTTCGACAGGGCGGGGAGCTATGGCTACACCTTC

d_gene: TRBD2
v_gene: TRBV6-5
abundance: .
j_gene: TRBJ2-3
CDR3aa: CSSGSAPSSTDTQYF
CDR3nt: TGTTCGAGCGGGAGCGCTCCTTCTAGCACAGATACGCAGTATTTT

d_gene: .
v_gene: TRBV28
abundance: .
j_gene: TRBJ1-5
CDR3aa: CASIPGGIEQPQHF
CDR3nt: TGTGCCAGCATTCCGGGGGGCATAGAACAGCCCCAGCATTTT

d_gene: TRBD2
v_gene: TRBV28
abundance: once
j_gene: TRBJ2-1
CDR3aa: CASSLTSGKTNEQFF
CDR3nt: TGTGCCAGCAGCCTTACTAGCGGGAAGACTAATGAGCAGTTCTTC

d_gene: .
v_gene: TRBV28
abundance: .
j_gene: TRBJ2-7
CDR3aa: CASTAGADYEQYF
CDR3nt: TGTGCCAGCACGGCGGGGGCGGATTACGAGCAGTACTTC

d_gene: .
v_gene: TRBV2
abundance: .
j_gene: TRBJ2-7
CDR3aa: CASRLGHSTHEQYF
CDR3nt: TGTGCCAGCAGACTGGGACATTCAACCCACGAGCAGTACTTC

d_gene: .
v_gene: TRBV29-1
abundance: .
j_gene: TRBJ2-7
CDR3aa: CSVQTHPSSYEQYF
CDR3nt: TGCAGCGTGCAGACACACCCGAGCTCCTACGAGCAGTACTTC

d_gene: .
v_gene: TRBV9
abundance: .
j_gene: TRBJ2-3
CDR3aa: CASSGVADTQYF
CDR3nt: TGTGCCAGCAGCGGCGTAGCGGATACGCAGTATTTT

d_gene: TRBD2
v_gene: TRBV7-8
abundance: .
j_gene: TRBJ2-7
CDR3aa: CASSGTSGTRYEQYF
CDR3nt: TGTGCCAGCAGCGGTACTAGCGGGACCCGCTACGAGCAGTACTTC

d_gene: TRBD1
v_gene: TRBV6-5
abundance: .
j_gene: TRBJ2-7
CDR3aa: CASRPPGQGHEQYF
CDR3nt: TGTGCCAGCAGACCGCCTGGACAGGGCCACGAGCAGTACTTC

d_gene: .
v_gene: TRBV28
abundance: .
j_gene: TRBJ1-5
CDR3aa: CASSFWADSNQPQHF
CDR3nt: TGTGCCAGCAGTTTTTGGGCAGATAGCAATCAGCCCCAGCATTTT

d_gene: TRBD1
v_gene: TRBV27
abundance: once
j_gene: TRBJ2-7
CDR3aa: CASQTRQGYEQYF
CDR3nt: TGTGCCAGCCAGACTCGACAGGGGTACGAGCAGTACTTC

d_gene: TRBD1
v_gene: TRBV5-5
abundance: .
j_gene: TRBJ1-2
CDR3aa: CASSPGQGTNYGYTF
CDR3nt: TGTGCCAGCAGCCCCGGACAGGGAACTAACTATGGCTACACCTTC

d_gene: TRBD2
v_gene: TRBV12-3/TRBV12-4
abundance: .
j_gene: TRBJ2-1
CDR3aa: CASSSGLASYQFF
CDR3nt: TGTGCCAGCAGTTCAGGACTAGCGTCATATCAGTTCTTC

d_gene: TRBD2
v_gene: TRBV18
abundance: .
j_gene: TRBJ2-7
CDR3aa: CASSPTTSGSYEQYF
CDR3nt: TGTGCCAGCTCACCAACGACTAGCGGGAGTTATGAGCAGTACTTC

d_gene: .
v_gene: TRBV27
abundance: few
j_gene: TRBJ1-3
CDR3aa: CASSLTAGNTIYF
CDR3nt: TGTGCCAGCAGTTTGACAGCTGGAAACACCATATATTTT

d_gene: .
v_gene: TRBV28
abundance: .
j_gene: TRBJ2-3
CDR3aa: CASSSSGTRYSTDTQYF
CDR3nt: TGTGCCAGCAGTAGTTCCGGGACAAGATATAGCACAGATACGCAGTATTTT